This T cell receptor (beta chain) originates from a study of blood T cell repertoires in COVID-19. For the study at large: COVID-19 samples collected from the United States, Italy and Spain covered acute and convalescent phases. Sample material is recorded as cDNA or gDNA derived from T cells, B-cell-depleted T cells, or PBMCs.

Original handling: Researchers report that nucleated cell counts were estimated from reference gene primer amplification. Produced via immunoSEQ multiplex PCR; TCRdb's table is partial and in-frame only. The DNA was the basis for D and trimming; V, J and clone size are from that table. The table has 25,000 to 35,000 clones, about 88% seen once. Deletions cut 6 bases from V and 4 bases from J, with 19 bases between. This CDR3 contains 16 residues. Germline V CDR1 and CDR2: MNHEY, SVGEGT. Sequencing was carried out using peripheral blood. V is TRBV6-2 or TRBV6-3 and J is TRBJ2-1; D is possibly TRBD2 (5 bases). The TCR comes from a human donor in a cohort sampled during active COVID-19. The donor label of this sample is uncertain. The CDR3 region is CASSPLVTRRYNEQFF. The CDR3 nucleotides read TGTGCCAGCAGCCCCCTGGTAACTAGACGATACAATGAGCAGTTCTTC.